This T cell receptor (beta chain) was obtained from a study of T cell changes during pregnancy in multiple sclerosis. Clones were sequenced by immunoSEQ multiplex PCR, and TCRdb holds only the in-frame ones, with some missing. The sample carries about 80,000 clones, 92% recorded once. The length of the CDR3 is 14 residues. Trimming cost V 5 bases and J 2 bases, with 9 bases left between them. From germline, CDR1 is MNHNS and CDR2 SASEGT. The chain is built from TRBV6-1 and TRBJ2-2; tentatively, D is TRBD1 (5 bases). The sequence derives from a female donor with multiple sclerosis, enrolled in a pregnancy study. Sequences were derived from peripheral blood, sampled before pregnancy. The CDR3 DNA is TGTGCCAGCAGTCGCGACAGTAACACCGGGGAGCTGTTTTTT. Translated, it gives CASSRDSNTGELFF.